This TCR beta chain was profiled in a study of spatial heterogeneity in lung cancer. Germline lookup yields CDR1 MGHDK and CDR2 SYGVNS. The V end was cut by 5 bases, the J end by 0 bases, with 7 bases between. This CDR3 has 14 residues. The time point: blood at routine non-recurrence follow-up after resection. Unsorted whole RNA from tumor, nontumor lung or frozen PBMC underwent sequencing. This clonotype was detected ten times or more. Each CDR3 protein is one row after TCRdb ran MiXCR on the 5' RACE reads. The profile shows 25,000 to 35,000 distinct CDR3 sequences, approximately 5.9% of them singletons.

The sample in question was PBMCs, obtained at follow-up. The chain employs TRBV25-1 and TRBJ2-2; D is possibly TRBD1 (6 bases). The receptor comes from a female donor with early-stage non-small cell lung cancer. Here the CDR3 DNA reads TGTGCCAGCAGTTCAGGGGCGAACACCGGGGAGCTGTTTTTT. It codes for CASSSGANTGELFF.